The clone carrying this TCR beta chain was counted only a few times. Its antigen is not known. TCRdb fed the 5' RACE reads into MiXCR, producing one record per CDR3 protein. Of over 95,000 distinct CDR3 sequences listed, around 20% are singletons. The V segment lost 2 bases and the J segment 3 bases; nucleotides outside the gene matches: 11. The CDR3 is 17 residues long. Germline V gene sequence: CDR1 SGHDT, CDR2 YYEEEE. Unfractionated whole blood served as the source for total RNA extraction. This specimen comes from a study of human T cells and chemical hapten exposure. General study points: There was no change with DPC sensitization in TCRs above 1 in 1000 frequency.

The genes are TRBV5-6 and TRBJ2-3, with 8 bases matching TRBD2. The TCR sequence derives from a human donor in good health. CDR3 loop: CASSFLTGGRETDTQYF. In DNA, the CDR3 is TGTGCCAGCAGCTTTTTGACGGGAGGGCGGGAGACAGATACGCAGTATTTT.